These 25 T cell receptor beta chains were sequenced from one sample in a study of T cell clonality in common variable immunodeficiency. Sequencing was performed with immunoSEQ multiplex PCR; in TCRdb, only in-frame clones are kept and a portion is missing. The sample yields roughly 30,000 clones, without any singletons. Sequenced sample: peripheral blood mononuclear cells. The receptors come from a person aged 18 to 70 in good health.

A note on this clone: The read gets to within 3 residues of the CDR3 end, and the germline J gene fills in the rest. The chain employs TRBV10-2 and TRBJ1-6; D is perhaps TRBD1 (6 bases). Germline V CDR1 and CDR2: WSHSY, SAAADI. Between the trimmed V and J ends, which lost 6 bases and 7 bases, there was a span of 13 bases. The CDR3 contains 14 residues. CDR3 DNA, as far as it was read: TGCGCCAGCAGCCAACAGGGTTTCAATTCACCC. Encoded protein: CASSQQGFNSP. The whole CDR3 protein is CASSQQGFNSPLHF.

Many counts were recorded for this clone. The read gets to within 3 residues of the CDR3 end, and the germline J gene fills in the rest. The chain couples TRBV5-1 to TRBJ2-2; 8 bases match TRBD1. Germline values: CDR1 SGHRS, CDR2 YFSETQ. This CDR3 is built from 14 residues. The CDR3 sequence is CASRQQGEGSPLFF. The sequenced CDR3 bases are TGCGCCAGCAGACAACAGGGGGAAGGATCACCG. Looking up the rest from reference TRBV5-1 and TRBJ2-2 gives the full variable domain: KAGVTQTPRYLIKTRGQQVTLSCSPISGHRSVSWYQQTPGQGLQFLFEYFSETQRNKGNFPGRFSGRQFSNSRSEMNVSTLELGDSALYLCASRQQGEGSPLFFGEGSRLTVL.

This clone was recorded many times. The read terminates 3 residues before the CDR3 end, so the remaining end is supplied by the germline J gene. J is TRBJ2-3 and V is TRBV6-1, with D possibly matching TRBD1 (5 bases). The CDR3 runs 15 residues. The germline V gene encodes CDR1 MNHNS and CDR2 SASEGT. V was clipped by 0 bases and J by 4 bases, with 11 bases between them. CDR3: CASSEAAGSADTQYF. Incomplete CDR3 DNA: TGTGCCAGCAGTGAAGCGGCAGGGTCGGCAGATACG.

This clone was seen at least ten times. The missing CDR3 end, 3 residues past where the read stops, is filled in from the germline J gene. This sequence joins TRBV6-4 and TRBJ1-2; no clear D. The V gene's germline CDR1 is MRHNA and CDR2 SNTAGT. The CDR3 contains 16 residues. The V end was cut by 6 bases, the J end by 3 bases, with 20 bases between. The CDR3 region is CASSPTAEAVDYGYTF. CDR3 DNA (partial): TGTGCCAGCAGCCCCACGGCGGAGGCGGTAGACTATGGC.

This clone was recorded many times. The read stops 3 residues short of the end of the CDR3; the missing end is completed from the germline J gene. The chain links TRBV10-3 to TRBJ2-4; D is undetermined. Germline-derived CDR1 and CDR2 are ENHRY and SYGVKD. This CDR3 is built from 13 residues. Trimming took off 6 bases at V and 2 bases at J, with 8 bases between the two ends. CDR3 amino acids: CAIRQASKNIQYF. Incomplete CDR3 DNA: TGTGCCATCAGGCAGGCCTCCAAAAACATT.

Of note for this clone: The read is 3 residues too short to cover the CDR3 end, so that end is filled in from the germline J gene. The chain joins TRBV20-1 to TRBJ2-3; D ambiguous. The CDR3 has 17 residues. CDR1 DFQATT and CDR2 SNEGSKA come from the germline V gene (reference sequence). CDR3: CSARIFGSRYSNQPQYF. Partial CDR3 DNA: TGCAGTGCAAGAATATTCGGGTCGCGTTATAGCAATCAGCCG.

Ten or more counts support this clone. The CDR3 reads CASSDSGTATEAFF. The part of the CDR3 DNA that was read is TGTGCCAGCAGTGACTCGGGGACAGCAACTGAA. The chain links TRBV6-4 to TRBJ1-1, with 7 bases that match TRBD1. The read falls 3 residues short of the CDR3 end, and the missing part is taken from the germline J gene. The CDR3 is 14 residues long. Germline assignment: CDR1 MRHNA and CDR2 SNTAGT. The J segment lost 5 bases and the V segment lost 0 bases, leaving 3 bases of the junction unmatched.

Many counts were recorded for this clone. The CDR3 end falls 3 residues outside the read, so it is completed with the germline J gene. The genes are TRBV7-3 and TRBJ2-1; D unclear. Germline CDR1 reads SGHTA; CDR2 reads FQGTGA. V lost 4 bases and J 6 bases, leaving 13 bases between the germline ends. The CDR3 runs to 14 residues. Incomplete CDR3 DNA: TGTGCCAGCAGCTCAACCCCGTCCAGCAATGAG. It specifies CASSSTPSSNE. The full CDR3 reads CASSSTPSSNEQFF.

This clone has ten or more counts. With the read ending 3 residues before the CDR3 end, the germline J gene is used to fill in that end. This chain uses TRBV6-1 with TRBJ1-4; D might be TRBD1 (5 bases). The CDR3 covers 16 residues. The germline V gene has CDR1 MNHNS and CDR2 SASEGT. Trimming removed 4 bases at V and 4 bases at J, with 16 bases between. The sequenced part of the CDR3 DNA is TGTGCCAGCAGTGTGGGACTGGCAACCGGTAATGAAAAA. Amino acid sequence: CASSVGLATGNEK. The whole CDR3 sequence is CASSVGLATGNEKLFF.

This clone was seen a handful of times. The read finishes 3 residues shy of the CDR3 end, and the germline J gene is used to complete it. The chain joins TRBV18 to TRBJ2-1; D might be TRBD2 (6 bases). The length of the CDR3 is 15 residues. Germline V gene sequence: CDR1 KGHSH, CDR2 LQKENI. V was cut by 5 bases and J by 1 base, with 12 bases left in between. Partial CDR3 DNA: TGTGCCAGCTCAGCACGGACTACTTCCTACAATGAG. Encoded protein: CASSARTTSYNE. The full CDR3 protein is CASSARTTSYNEQFF.

This clone was recorded many times. The CDR3 end lies 3 residues beyond the end of the read and is filled in from the germline J gene. The V call is TRBV30, the J call TRBJ2-5; D perhaps matches TRBD2 (5 bases). With 0 bases removed from V and 5 bases from J, the gap between germline ends came to 7 bases. Germline V gene sequence: CDR1 GTSNPN, CDR2 SVGIG (reference sequence). The CDR3 is 12 residues long. The CDR3 DNA, read in part, is TGTGCCTGGAGTGTACGAGGGGAGACC. It translates to CAWSVRGET. The CDR3, in full, reads CAWSVRGETQYF. Combining the CDR3 with reference TRBV30 and TRBJ2-5 gives the whole variable domain SQTIHQWPATLVQPVGSPLSLECTVEGTSNPNLYWYRQAAGRGLQLLFYSVGIGQISSEVPQNLSASRPQDRQFILSSKKLLLSDSGFYLCAWSVRGETQYFGPGTRLLVL.

This clone was counted ten times or more. The sequenced fragment ends 3 residues before the CDR3 boundary, so the rest is inferred from the germline J gene. The genes are TRBV23-1 and TRBJ2-7; D is perhaps TRBD1 (5 bases). TRBV23-1 is marked as an open reading frame, function uncertain. V shed 2 bases and J shed 6 bases, with 8 bases lying between them. This CDR3 comprises 12 residues. The CDR3 here is CASSQRGGEQYF. Partial CDR3 DNA: TGCGCCAGCAGTCAAAGGGGTGGCGAG.

This clone was detected ten times or more. The sequenced fragment ends 3 residues before the CDR3 boundary, so the rest is inferred from the germline J gene. J is TRBJ2-4 and V is TRBV29-1, with 11 bases lining up with TRBD2. The V gene end was trimmed by 7 bases and the J gene end by 5 bases; junction bases not matched to a gene: 1. Germline CDR1 is SQVTM and CDR2 is ANQGSEA. This CDR3 contains 12 residues. The CDR3 is CSAGLAENIQYF. The part of the CDR3 DNA that was read is TGCAGCGCGGGACTAGCGGAAAACATT. The full variable domain, completed using reference TRBV29-1 and TRBJ2-4, is SAVISQKPSRDICQRGTSLTIQCQVDSQVTMMFWYRQQPGQSLTLIATANQGSEATYESGFVIDKFPISRPNLTFSTLTVSNMSPEDSSIYLCSAGLAENIQYFGAGTRLSVL.

This clone has at least ten counts. CDR3 DNA (partial): TGCGCCAGCAGTAAGGGAGACAGGGTATATGAAAAA. Amino acid sequence: CASSKGDRVYEK. The entire CDR3 is CASSKGDRVYEKLFF. The chain combines TRBV5-1 with TRBJ1-4, with 7 bases fitting TRBD1. The observed sequence ends 3 residues before the CDR3 terminus, with the missing tail filled in from the germline J gene. The CDR3 runs 15 residues. Looked up from germline, CDR1 is SGHRS and CDR2 is YFSETQ. Unmatched junction bases numbered 10, after V lost 5 bases and J lost 6 bases.

This clone was recorded at least ten times. The CDR3 end falls 3 residues outside the read, so it is completed with the germline J gene. The chain has TRBV7-2 and TRBJ1-1; 10 bases are a match to TRBD1. Germline loops: CDR1 SGHTA, CDR2 FQGNSA. The CDR3 spans 15 residues. After removal of 4 bases from V and 5 bases from J, the junction contained 7 bases not matched to a gene. The DNA read from the CDR3 is TGTGCCAGCAGCTCCGGGACAGGGGTAAGAACTGAA. Protein sequence: CASSSGTGVRTE. The whole CDR3 protein reads CASSSGTGVRTEAFF. Filled out from reference TRBV7-2 and TRBJ1-1, the complete variable domain reads GAGVSQSPSNKVTEKGKDVELRCDPISGHTALYWYRQSLGQGLEFLIYFQGNSAPDKSGLPSDRFSAERTGGSVSTLTIQRTQQEDSAVYLCASSSGTGVRTEAFFGQGTRLTVV.

This clone appeared many times. The read gets to within 3 residues of the CDR3 end, and the germline J gene fills in the rest. J is TRBJ2-3 and V is TRBV7-3; 7 bases fit TRBD1. The V gene's germline CDR1 is SGHTA and CDR2 FQGTGA. This CDR3 is built from 16 residues. With V trimmed by 6 bases and J by 1 base, 10 bases remained unmatched. This chain's CDR3 is CASSPQGPSGTDTQYF. Partial CDR3 DNA: TGTGCCAGCAGTCCACAGGGGCCTTCAGGCACAGATACG.

This clone was seen many times. The read finishes 3 residues shy of the CDR3 end, and the germline J gene is used to complete it. V is TRBV7-2 and J is TRBJ1-2; maybe TRBD1 (6 bases). The germline gives CDR1 SGHTA, CDR2 FQGNSA. The CDR3 has 15 residues. The V end was cut by 5 bases, the J end by 6 bases, with 19 bases between. The CDR3 bases that were read are TGTGCCAGCAGCGGATACGGGACAAGGGGTCATGGC. Translated: CASSGYGTRGHG. In full, the CDR3 is CASSGYGTRGHGYTF.

At least ten counts were recorded for this clone. The missing CDR3 end, 3 residues past where the read stops, is filled in from the germline J gene. The gene calls are TRBV6-1 and TRBJ2-5; D not resolved. The germline V gene has CDR1 MNHNS and CDR2 SASEGT. With 0 bases removed from V and 1 base from J, the gap between germline ends came to 3 bases. The CDR3 length is 13 residues. The CDR3: CASSEAGQETQYF. CDR3 DNA (partial): TGTGCCAGCAGTGAAGCCGGCCAAGAGACC.

Ten or more counts support this clone. The CDR3 end is not reached by the read, which stops 3 residues before it; the germline J gene fills it in. The chain recombines TRBV5-1 with TRBJ1-1, with D hard to call. The CDR3 runs 14 residues. The V end lost 0 bases, the J end lost 4 bases, and 10 bases lay between the germline ends. The germline V gene encodes CDR1 SGHRS and CDR2 YFSETQ. This CDR3 reads CASSLGALSTEAFF. Incomplete CDR3 DNA: TGCGCCAGCAGCTTGGGGGCCCTGTCCACTGAA.

This clone was observed at least ten times. Read data end 3 residues before the CDR3 end; the end is taken from the germline J gene. This chain links TRBV2 with TRBJ1-1, with 7 bases lining up with TRBD1. Unmatched junction bases numbered 12, after V lost 7 bases and J lost 1 base. The CDR3 sequence is 16 residues long. The V gene's germline CDR1 is SNHLY and CDR2 FYNNEI. The CDR3 DNA, read in part, is TGTGCCAGCACCCCTGTGACAGGGTCAGGGAACACTGAA. Encoded protein: CASTPVTGSGNTE. The full-length CDR3 reads as CASTPVTGSGNTEAFF.

This clone was recorded at least ten times. The missing CDR3 end, 3 residues past where the read stops, is filled in from the germline J gene. V usage is TRBV12-5 and J usage is TRBJ2-3; D unclear. Trimming took off 7 bases at V and 2 bases at J, with 7 bases between the two ends. From germline, CDR1 is LGHNT and CDR2 FRNRAP. CDR3 length equals 12 residues. The CDR3 DNA, read in part, is TGTGCTAGTGCGTTCTTCACAGATACG. As protein: CASAFFTDT. The whole CDR3 reads CASAFFTDTQYF.

Comments on this clone: The CDR3 goes on 3 residues after the read ends, and that part is filled in from the germline J gene. V gene TRBV20-1 combines with J gene TRBJ1-2; D uncertain. The CDR3 consists of 13 residues. CDR1 is DFQATT, CDR2 SNEGSKA, per germline (reference sequence). CDR3 DNA (partial): TGCAGTGCTAAGGGTCACAATAACAATGAC. This translates into CSAKGHNNND. The whole CDR3 is CSAKGHNNNDYTF.

In this sample, this clone turned up many times. The CDR3 is cut off 3 residues early in the read; its end comes from the germline J gene. V usage is TRBV7-8 and J usage is TRBJ2-3; D is unresolved. This CDR3 region has 12 residues. The germline CDR1 and CDR2 sequences are SGHVS and FQNEAQ. Between the trimmed V and J ends, which lost 6 bases and 6 bases, there was a span of 10 bases. CDR3 in amino acids: CASRTRADTQYF. The part of the CDR3 DNA that was read is TGTGCCAGCAGGACCCGAGCGGATACG.

This clone was counted between two and nine times. The CDR3 is cut off 3 residues early in the read; its end comes from the germline J gene. The chain carries TRBV2 and TRBJ1-3; D might be TRBD1 (5 bases). Germline assignment: CDR1 SNHLY and CDR2 FYNNEI. V lost 6 bases to trimming and J lost 4 bases, with 19 bases between them. The CDR3 spans 16 residues. The CDR3 spells CASSQGRARSGNTIYF. The CDR3 DNA, read in part, is TGTGCCAGCAGCCAGGGCAGGGCTCGGTCCGGAAACACC.

The table lists this clone with many counts. The read falls 3 residues short of the CDR3 end, and the missing part is taken from the germline J gene. V is TRBV2 and J is TRBJ1-1, with D possibly being TRBD1 (6 bases). This CDR3 has 13 residues. CDR1 and CDR2 from the germline V gene are SNHLY and FYNNEI. The part of the CDR3 DNA that was read is TGTGCCAGCAGTGAAAGGGACCCCAGGGGA. This encodes CASSERDPRG. The whole CDR3 protein is CASSERDPRGAFF.